What follows are 16 T cell receptor beta chains derived from one specimen sequenced in a study of a mutant IDH1 vaccine in newly diagnosed glioma. Repertoires were generated with immunoSEQ multiplex PCR, while TCRdb's copy carries only in-frame clones and drops some. The profile shows 20,000 to 25,000 clones, approximately 89% of them singletons. The time point was: baseline, week 1 (first vaccination visit). The treatment is: pre-vaccination baseline after standard-of-care therapy. Sequencing was performed on PBMCs, taken from a glioma patient treated with radiotherapy, temozolomide or both. These receptors all stem from a young man with glioma.

The rearrangement uses TRBV7-2 and TRBJ2-7, with 7 bases fitting TRBD1. Germline V gene data show CDR1 as SGHTA and CDR2 as FQGNSA. This CDR3 contains 15 residues. The V segment lost 5 bases and the J segment 3 bases; nucleotides outside the gene matches: 10. DNA for the CDR3: TGTGCCAGCAGCCCTTCTCTGGACAGGAACTACGAGCAGTACTTC. Protein sequence: CASSPSLDRNYEQYF.

This clone was picked up one time. This rearrangement joins TRBV5-4 to TRBJ2-5; D is unresolved. CDR1 and CDR2 from the germline V gene are SGHNT and YYREEE (reference sequence). The germline V and J ends were trimmed by 4 bases and 5 bases, with 18 bases remaining between them. This CDR3 is 15 amino acids long. CDR3 bases: TGTGCCAGCAGCCCCGTCAAAGGTGGCAGTGAGACCCAGTACTTC. It translates to CASSPVKGGSETQYF. The entire variable domain, with the rest obtained from reference TRBV5-4 and TRBJ2-5, is as follows: ETGVTQSPTHLIKTRGQQVTLRCSSQSGHNTVSWYQQALGQGPQFIFQYYREEENGRGNFPPRFSGLQFPNYSSELNVNALELDDSALYLCASSPVKGGSETQYFGPGTRLLVL.

The chain employs TRBV4-1 and TRBJ1-1; a possible D gene is TRBD1 (5 bases). The length of the CDR3 is 15 residues. Germline-derived CDR1 and CDR2 are MGHRA and YSYEKL. Trimming took off 0 bases at V and 5 bases at J, with 13 bases between the two ends. The DNA of the CDR3 is TGCGCCAGCAGCCAAGAGGGACTGGGGGGAACTGAAGCTTTCTTT. It specifies CASSQEGLGGTEAFF.

The chain couples TRBV27 to TRBJ2-1; D unresolved. V was clipped by 6 bases and J by 0 bases, with 12 bases between them. The germline gives CDR1 MNHEY, CDR2 SMNVEV (reference sequence). The CDR3 is 15 residues long. Here the CDR3 reads CASRSGGSSYNEQFF. The CDR3 coding sequence is TGTGCCAGCAGATCGGGCGGAAGCTCCTACAATGAGCAGTTCTTC.

The V and J genes are TRBV18 and TRBJ1-1, with 8 bases fitting TRBD1. J lost 1 base, V lost 6 bases, and 13 bases had no gene match. The CDR3 sequence is 17 residues long. Germline V lookup: CDR1 KGHSH, CDR2 LQKENI. The CDR3 bases are TGTGCCAGCTCCCCCGGACAGGGCACAGCCCGGAACACTGAAGCTTTCTTT. It yields the protein CASSPGQGTARNTEAFF.

The gene calls are TRBV5-1 and TRBJ1-1; 9 nucleotides align to TRBD1. V was clipped by 3 bases and J by 3 bases; unmatched bases: 6. Germline V CDR1 and CDR2: SGHRS, YFSETQ. This CDR3 is 15 amino acids long. DNA for the CDR3: TGCGCCAGCAGCTCAACAGGGACAGGGCACACTGAAGCTTTCTTT. Its protein product is CASSSTGTGHTEAFF.

This clone was found a few times. The chain couples TRBV6-5 to TRBJ1-3; no definite D call. The CDR3 is made up of 15 amino acids. The germline V and J ends were trimmed by 3 bases and 0 bases, with 9 bases remaining between them. CDR1 MNHEY and CDR2 SVGAGI come from the germline V gene. CDR3 in amino acids: CASSYAELSGNTIYF. The CDR3 nucleotides read TGTGCCAGCAGTTATGCAGAGCTCTCTGGAAACACCATATATTTT.

As DNA, the CDR3 is TGCGCCAGCAGCGCTCTGACAGGGGGCCGTACTGAAGCTTTCTTT. Its translation is CASSALTGGRTEAFF. V and J are TRBV5-1 and TRBJ1-1; 10 positions agree with TRBD1. The length of the CDR3 is 15 residues. J lost 5 bases, V lost 4 bases, and 8 bases had no gene match. The germline gives CDR1 SGHRS, CDR2 YFSETQ.

The chain's CDR3 is CASFGKPQHF. The CDR3 coding sequence is TGTGCCAGCTTCGGGAAGCCCCAGCATTTT. The chain links TRBV5-4 to TRBJ1-5; D is unclear. Germline loops: CDR1 SGHNT, CDR2 YYREEE (reference sequence). The CDR3 extends over 10 amino acids. Trimming stripped 7 bases from V and 8 bases from J, with 7 bases between.

The chain employs TRBV5-5 and TRBJ2-7; perhaps TRBD1 as D (6 bases). The CDR3 spans 13 residues. Looked up from germline, CDR1 is SGHKS and CDR2 is YYEKEE (reference sequence). Trimming took off 4 bases at V and 6 bases at J, with 14 bases between the two ends. For the CDR3, the DNA is TGTGCCAGCAGCCAAAAAACAGGGCCCGAGCAGTACTTC. Translating it yields CASSQKTGPEQYF. The complete variable domain, with remaining parts taken from reference TRBV5-5 and TRBJ2-7, reads DAGVTQSPTHLIKTRGQQVTLRCSPISGHKSVSWYQQVLGQGPQFIFQYYEKEERGRGNFPDRFSARQFPNYSSELNVNALLLGDSALYLCASSQKTGPEQYFGPGTRLTVT.

In nucleotides, the CDR3 is TGTGCCAGCAGTTTCGTGGGGAGCAATCAGCCCCAGCATTTT. Translating it yields CASSFVGSNQPQHF. This chain connects TRBV27 to TRBJ1-5; D is undetermined. Germline V gene sequence: CDR1 MNHEY, CDR2 SMNVEV (reference sequence). V lost 3 bases to trimming and J lost 1 base, with 7 bases between them. CDR3 length: 14 amino acids.

This rearrangement joins TRBV14 to TRBJ1-4; D is perhaps TRBD1 (6 bases). V lost 4 bases to trimming and J lost 7 bases, with 19 bases between them. Germline loops: CDR1 SGHDN, CDR2 FVKESK. This CDR3 comprises 16 residues. This CDR3 is CASSRLQLGGSEKLFF. The CDR3 DNA reads as TGTGCCAGCAGCCGCCTCCAATTAGGGGGGAGTGAAAAACTGTTTTTT. Full variable domain (missing parts from reference TRBV14 and TRBJ1-4): EAGVTQFPSHSVIEKGQTVTLRCDPISGHDNLYWYRRVMGKEIKFLLHFVKESKQDESGMPNNRFLAERTGGTYSTLKVQPAELEDSGVYFCASSRLQLGGSEKLFFGSGTQLSVL.

This chain uses TRBV7-9 with TRBJ1-4; D gene uncertain. V lost 2 bases and J 8 bases, leaving 9 bases between the germline ends. This CDR3 has 13 amino acids. CDR1 and CDR2 from the germline V gene are SEHNR and FQNEAQ (reference sequence). DNA of the CDR3: TGTGCCAGCAGCTTACCCGGACTGGAAAAACTGTTTTTT. Translating gives CASSLPGLEKLFF.

The J gene is TRBJ2-2, the V gene TRBV19; TRBD1 agrees at 9 bases. The junction had 7 bases not matched to a gene; V was cut back by 5 bases and J by 6 bases. The CDR3 runs 15 residues. Germline V gene data show CDR1 as LNHDA and CDR2 as SQIVND (reference sequence). This CDR3 is CASSLGQGVSGELFF. Written as DNA, the CDR3 is TGTGCCAGTAGTCTGGGACAGGGTGTATCCGGGGAGCTGTTTTTT.

This clone has only one observation. The chain couples TRBV2 to TRBJ2-7, with D tentatively TRBD2 (6 bases). Trimming removed 8 bases at V and 4 bases at J, with 12 bases between. The CDR3 has 12 residues. Germline V lookup: CDR1 SNHLY, CDR2 FYNNEI. This CDR3 reads CASQRLVYEQYF. In nucleotides, the CDR3 is TGTGCCAGCCAACGACTAGTATACGAGCAGTACTTC.

J is TRBJ1-1 and V is TRBV29-1; D is ambiguous. V shed 7 bases and J shed 0 bases, with 3 bases lying between them. Looked up from germline, CDR1 is SQVTM and CDR2 is ANQGSEA. The CDR3 totals 10 residues. The DNA of the CDR3 is TGCAGCGGGTTGAACACTGAAGCTTTCTTT. Translated, it gives CSGLNTEAFF.